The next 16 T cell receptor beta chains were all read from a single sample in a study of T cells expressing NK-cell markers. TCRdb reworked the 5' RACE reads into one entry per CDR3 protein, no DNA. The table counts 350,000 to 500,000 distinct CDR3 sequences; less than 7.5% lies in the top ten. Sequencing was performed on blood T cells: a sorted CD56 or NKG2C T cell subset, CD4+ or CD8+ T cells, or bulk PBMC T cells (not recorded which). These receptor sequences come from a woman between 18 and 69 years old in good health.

CDR3 loop: CASSHQTGSYEQYF. The chain has TRBV7-2 and TRBJ2-7; TCRdb's D call of TRBD1 is untestable without DNA. Germline CDR1 reads SGHTA; CDR2 reads FQGNSA. There are 14 residues in the CDR3.

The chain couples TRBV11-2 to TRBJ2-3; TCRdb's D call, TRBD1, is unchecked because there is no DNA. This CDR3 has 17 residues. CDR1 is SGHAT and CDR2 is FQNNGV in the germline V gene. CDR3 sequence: CASSLVGTGVGTDTQYF.

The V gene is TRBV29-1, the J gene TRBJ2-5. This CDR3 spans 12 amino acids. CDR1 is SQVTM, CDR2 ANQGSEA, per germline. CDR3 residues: CSVGGLGETQYF.

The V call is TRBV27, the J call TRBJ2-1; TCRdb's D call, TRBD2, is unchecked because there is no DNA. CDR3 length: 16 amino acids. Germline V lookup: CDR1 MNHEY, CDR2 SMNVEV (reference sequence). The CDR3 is CASSPLAGETYNEQFF.

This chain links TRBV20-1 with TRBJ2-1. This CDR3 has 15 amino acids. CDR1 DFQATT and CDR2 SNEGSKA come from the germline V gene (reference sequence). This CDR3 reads CSARDLTSPYNEQFF.

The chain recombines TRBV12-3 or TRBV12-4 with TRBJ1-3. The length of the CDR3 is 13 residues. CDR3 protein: CASSLALGNTIYF.

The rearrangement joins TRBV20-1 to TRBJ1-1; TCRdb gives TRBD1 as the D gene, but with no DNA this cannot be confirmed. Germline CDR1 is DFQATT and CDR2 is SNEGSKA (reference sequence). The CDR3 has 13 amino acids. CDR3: CSARQGVGTEAFF.

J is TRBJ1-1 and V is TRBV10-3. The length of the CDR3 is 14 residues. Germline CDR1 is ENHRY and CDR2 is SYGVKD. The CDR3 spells CAISGRQTNTEAFF.

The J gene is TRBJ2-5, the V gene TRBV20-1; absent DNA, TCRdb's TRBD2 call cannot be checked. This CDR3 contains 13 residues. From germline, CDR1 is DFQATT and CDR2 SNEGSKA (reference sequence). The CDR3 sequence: CSARALSGETQYF.

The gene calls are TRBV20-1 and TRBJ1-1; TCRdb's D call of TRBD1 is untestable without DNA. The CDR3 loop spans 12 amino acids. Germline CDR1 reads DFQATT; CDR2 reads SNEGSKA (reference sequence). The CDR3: CSARGVYTEAFF.

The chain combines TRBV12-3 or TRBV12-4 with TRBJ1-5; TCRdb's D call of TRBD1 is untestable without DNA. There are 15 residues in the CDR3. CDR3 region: CASSPGGSLKQPQHF.

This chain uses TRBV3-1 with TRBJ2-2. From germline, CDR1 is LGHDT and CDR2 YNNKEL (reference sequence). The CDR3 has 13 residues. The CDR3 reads CASNSQPTGELFF. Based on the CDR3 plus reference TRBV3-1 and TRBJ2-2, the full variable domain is DTAVSQTPKYLVTQMGNDKSIKCEQNLGHDTMYWYKQDSKKFLKIMFSYNNKELIINETVPNRFSPKSPDKAHLNLHINSLELGDSAVYFCASNSQPTGELFFGEGSRLTVL.

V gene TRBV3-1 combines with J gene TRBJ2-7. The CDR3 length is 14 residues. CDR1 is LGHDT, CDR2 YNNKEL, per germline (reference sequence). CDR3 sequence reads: CASSQDPQTYEQYF.

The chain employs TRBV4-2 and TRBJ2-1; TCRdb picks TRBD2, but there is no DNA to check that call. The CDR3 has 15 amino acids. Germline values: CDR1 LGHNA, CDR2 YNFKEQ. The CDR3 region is CASSQIAGANNEQFF.

CDR3 protein: CASSQGHHEQYF. The V gene is TRBV3-1, the J gene TRBJ2-7. The CDR3 runs 12 residues. The germline V gene encodes CDR1 LGHDT and CDR2 YNNKEL (reference sequence).

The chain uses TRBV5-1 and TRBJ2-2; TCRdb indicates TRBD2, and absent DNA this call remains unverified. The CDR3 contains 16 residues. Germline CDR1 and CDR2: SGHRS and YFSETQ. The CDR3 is CASSPQTSGNTGELFF.